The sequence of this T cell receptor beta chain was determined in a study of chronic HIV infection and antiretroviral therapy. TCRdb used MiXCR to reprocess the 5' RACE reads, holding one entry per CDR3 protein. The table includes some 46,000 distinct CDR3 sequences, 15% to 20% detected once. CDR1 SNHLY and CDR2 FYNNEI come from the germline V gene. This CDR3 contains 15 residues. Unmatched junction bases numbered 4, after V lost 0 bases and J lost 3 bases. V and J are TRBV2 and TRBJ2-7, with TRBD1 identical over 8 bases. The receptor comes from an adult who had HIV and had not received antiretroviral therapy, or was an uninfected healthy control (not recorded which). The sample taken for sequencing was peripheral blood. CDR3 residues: CASSEALGQGYEQYF. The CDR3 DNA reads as TGTGCCAGCAGTGAAGCGCTTGGACAGGGCTACGAGCAGTACTTC. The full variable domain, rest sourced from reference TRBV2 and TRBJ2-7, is EPEVTQTPSHQVTQMGQEVILRCVPISNHLYFYWYRQILGQKVEFLVSFYNNEISEKSEIFDDQFSVERPDGSNFTLKIRSTKLEDSAMYFCASSEALGQGYEQYFGPGTRLTVT.